The 8 T cell receptor beta chains below were found in one sample sequenced in a study of blood T cell repertoires in COVID-19. Generated by immunoSEQ multiplex PCR, the TCRdb table keeps only in-frame clones and is missing some. The sample has some 350,000 clones; 75% to 90% are singletons. The sample consisted of PBMCs or T cells enriched from blood (not recorded which). The receptors stem from a man aged 25-45 years who had recovered from COVID-19.

This chain joins TRBV4-1 and TRBJ2-2, with 8 bases that match TRBD1. There are 17 residues in the CDR3. V gave up 1 base and J gave up 7 bases; unmatched junction bases: 11. CDR1 MGHRA and CDR2 YSYEKL come from the germline V gene. The CDR3 DNA reads TGCGCCAGCAGCCAAGGATCCAGGGGGCGGTTCTTCGGGGAGCTGTTTTTT. Protein sequence: CASSQGSRGRFFGELFF.

The chain carries TRBV28 and TRBJ2-5, with TRBD1 identical over 10 bases. This CDR3 is built from 16 residues. J gave up 4 bases and V 7 bases, and 12 bases lay outside the gene matches. From germline, CDR1 is MDHEN and CDR2 SYDVKM. CDR3 DNA: TGTGCCAGCACTACCAAAGGGACAGGGGTAAGAGAGACCCAGTACTTC. It codes for CASTTKGTGVRETQYF.

This chain's CDR3 is CASLGGSYEQYF. As DNA, the CDR3 is TGTGCCAGCCTTGGCGGGTCCTACGAGCAGTACTTC. V and J are TRBV12-3 or TRBV12-4 and TRBJ2-7; D may be TRBD2 (5 bases). Trimming took 8 bases from V and 1 from J, leaving 9 bases between them. The CDR3 has 12 amino acids.

V is TRBV7-9 and J is TRBJ2-5, with TRBD2 matching 8 bases. CDR1 SEHNR and CDR2 FQNEAQ come from the germline V gene (reference sequence). CDR3 size: 16 residues. Trimming removed 2 bases from V and 0 bases from J; junction bases left unmatched: 5. The CDR3 nucleotides read TGTGCCAGCAGCTTACAGCGGGGGCCCTACCAAGAGACCCAGTACTTC. It specifies CASSLQRGPYQETQYF.

This rearrangement joins TRBV28 to TRBJ1-2; D is ambiguous. Trimming left V 4 bases short and J 4 bases short, with 7 bases between. CDR1 and CDR2 (germline): MDHEN, SYDVKM. The CDR3 loop spans 12 amino acids. CDR3 protein: CASSSYRYGYTF. CDR3 coding DNA: TGTGCCAGCAGTTCCTACCGCTATGGCTACACCTTC.

The rearrangement joins TRBV13 to TRBJ2-3, with 8 bases identical to TRBD2. With 0 bases clipped from V and 8 bases from J, the junction kept 13 bases outside the gene matches. CDR1 and CDR2 from the germline V gene are PRHDT and FYEKMQ (reference sequence). CDR3 length: 17 residues. CDR3 loop: CASSLGHGGVFSGTQYF. CDR3 coding DNA: TGTGCCAGCAGCTTAGGACACGGGGGGGTTTTTTCGGGTACGCAGTATTTT. The full variable domain, its missing parts supplied by reference TRBV13 and TRBJ2-3, is AAGVIQSPRHLIKEKRETATLKCYPIPRHDTVYWYQQGPGQDPQFLISFYEKMQSDKGSIPDRFSAQQFSDYHSELNMSSLELGDSALYFCASSLGHGGVFSGTQYFGPGTRLTVL.

This clone appeared once. The chain is built from TRBV11-2 and TRBJ1-4; D possibly corresponds to TRBD1 (5 bases). CDR3 length: 17 amino acids. The germline V and J ends were trimmed by 4 bases and 3 bases, with 18 bases remaining between them. Germline V CDR1 and CDR2: SGHAT, FQNNGV. The CDR3 sequence is CASSSRVGAKANEKLFF. DNA for the CDR3: TGTGCCAGCAGCTCAAGGGTAGGGGCAAAGGCTAATGAAAAACTGTTTTTT. Looking up the rest from reference TRBV11-2 and TRBJ1-4 gives the full variable domain: EAGVAQSPRYKIIEKRQSVAFWCNPISGHATLYWYQQILGQGPKLLIQFQNNGVVDDSQLPKDRFSAERLKGVDSTLKIQPAKLEDSAVYLCASSSRVGAKANEKLFFGSGTQLSVL.

The V gene is TRBV10-2, the J gene TRBJ2-7, with 8 bases identical to TRBD1. The germline gives CDR1 WSHSY, CDR2 SAAADI. With 3 bases clipped from V and 5 bases from J, the junction kept 9 bases outside the gene matches. This CDR3 is 15 amino acids long. CDR3 in DNA: TGCGCCAGCAGTGAACAGGACAGGGCCCTAAACGAGCAGTACTTC. Its translation: CASSEQDRALNEQYF.